This TCR beta chain derives from a study of control samples from healthy donors and cancer patients. Assay: immunoSEQ multiplex PCR; the TCRdb copy retains only in-frame clones and omits some. The sample contains 90,000 to 100,000 clones, 90% of which appear only once. Germline CDR1 SGHTS, CDR2 YDEGEE. This CDR3 is built from 17 residues. V shed 0 bases, J shed 6 bases, and the junction held 14 bases outside the gene matches. This clonotype was sampled from a young woman in good health. Sequencing was done on a sample of blood. The V and J genes are TRBV5-8 and TRBJ1-2, with 7 nucleotides matching TRBD1. For the CDR3, the DNA is TGTGCCAGCAGCTTGGGACAGGGATTTAAGTATTTGGATGGCTACACCTTC. It encodes CASSLGQGFKYLDGYTF.